The TCR beta chain under discussion was sequenced for a study of identical twins. Study results and limitations: Carriage of fewer insertions was seen in abundant cord blood beta clonotypes, whereas memory repertoires showed none. Models underestimated how often monozygotic twins shared out-of-frame TCR alpha.

The CDR3 consists of 13 residues. Germline assignment: CDR1 DFQATT and CDR2 SNEGSKA (reference sequence). Trimming shortened V by 6 bases and J by 2 bases, and 11 bases separated the two germline ends. Worth noting for this clonotype: Antigen unknown.

Each CDR3 protein gets one entry after TCRdb re-called the 5' RACE reads with MiXCR. The sample comprises approximately 530,000 distinct CDR3 sequences, about a fifth of which are singletons, and about 0.5% rests with the top ten. These records were also assigned to another study, of yellow fever vaccine responses in identical twins.

This rearrangement joins TRBV20-1 to TRBJ1-3; a weak D match, TRBD1 (5 bases). The clonotype originates from a woman between 18 and 29 years old in good health. The sample comprised CD4+ T cells sorted from blood. The CDR3 region is CSAPWGAGNTIYF. As DNA, the CDR3 is TGCAGTGCACCGTGGGGGGCTGGAAACACCATATATTTT.